Presented here are 29 T cell receptor beta chains from one specimen sequenced in a study of blood T cell repertoires in COVID-19. Some clones are missing from TCRdb's copy, which holds only in-frame ones; the method was immunoSEQ multiplex PCR. The sample includes over 200,000 clones, 88% of them seen just once. The material sequenced was PBMCs or T cells enriched from blood (not recorded which). The receptors were sampled from a woman in her twenties or thirties who had been exposed to COVID-19.

The V gene is TRBV3-1 (or the pseudogene TRBV3-2), the J gene TRBJ2-7, with a weak D call TRBD1 (5 bases). Germline values: CDR1 LGHDT, CDR2 YNNKEL (reference sequence). This CDR3 is 12 amino acids long. V lost 5 bases and J lost 6, with 11 bases in between. The chain's CDR3 is CASSVTGAEQYF. For the CDR3, the DNA is TGTGCCAGCAGCGTCACTGGGGCCGAGCAGTACTTC.

This chain connects TRBV7-9 to TRBJ1-1, with 8 nucleotides matching TRBD1. CDR1 is SEHNR and CDR2 is FQNEAQ in the germline V gene (reference sequence). CDR3 size: 15 residues. The ends lost 1 base at V and 5 bases at J; junction bases unmatched: 6. This CDR3 is CASSLGTGKGTEAFF. CDR3 DNA: TGTGCCAGCAGCTTAGGGACAGGGAAAGGGACTGAAGCTTTCTTT.

This chain joins TRBV5-1 and TRBJ1-4; perhaps TRBD1 as D (5 bases). CDR3 length equals 15 residues. Germline V gene data show CDR1 as SGHRS and CDR2 as YFSETQ. Trimming took off 4 bases at V and 2 bases at J, with 12 bases between the two ends. CDR3 in amino acids: CASSLGLSTNEKLFF. CDR3 sequence (DNA): TGCGCCAGCAGCCTGGGGCTGTCGACTAATGAAAAACTGTTTTTT.

The chain links TRBV15 to TRBJ1-3; 7 nucleotides agree with TRBD1. V was pared by 2 bases and J by 2 bases, with 3 bases of the junction left unmatched. Germline V gene data show CDR1 as LNHNV and CDR2 as YYDKDF (reference sequence). The CDR3 consists of 15 residues. In DNA, the CDR3 is TGTGCCACCAGCAGAAGACAGGGAACTGGAAACACCATATATTTT. Its protein is CATSRRQGTGNTIYF.

The chain has TRBV2 and TRBJ2-5; perhaps TRBD1 as D (6 bases). This CDR3 is 14 amino acids long. V lost 5 bases, J lost 1 base, and 11 bases lay in between. Germline CDR1 reads SNHLY; CDR2 reads FYNNEI. The DNA for the CDR3 is TGTGCCAGCAGTTCCCGGACAGCCCAAGAGACCCAGTACTTC. This sequence encodes CASSSRTAQETQYF.

The rearrangement uses TRBV4-2 and TRBJ2-1; 8 bases are a match to TRBD2. The trim removed 0 bases at V and 0 bases at J, leaving 10 bases unmatched. CDR3 length: 19 residues. Germline assignment: CDR1 LGHNA and CDR2 YNFKEQ. The CDR3 protein is CASSQEEAGGHSSYNEQFF. DNA of the CDR3: TGTGCCAGCAGCCAAGAAGAGGCGGGAGGTCACAGCTCCTACAATGAGCAGTTCTTC.

This chain joins TRBV19 and TRBJ1-1, with a possible D match to TRBD1 (6 bases). V was pared by 4 bases and J by 1 base, with 10 bases between. The germline gives CDR1 LNHDA, CDR2 SQIVND (reference sequence). This CDR3 comprises 14 residues. CDR3 protein: CASSTHRANTEAFF. CDR3 DNA sequence: TGTGCCAGTAGTACCCACAGGGCGAACACTGAAGCTTTCTTT.

V gene TRBV2 combines with J gene TRBJ2-1; 12 bases are shared with TRBD2. CDR1 SNHLY and CDR2 FYNNEI come from the germline V gene. The V and J ends lost 0 bases and 11 bases, in that order; junction bases with no gene match: 11. The CDR3 is 17 amino acids. The CDR3 reads CASSEAFAASGGGQQFF. CDR3 in DNA: TGTGCCAGCAGTGAAGCATTCGCGGCTAGCGGGGGGGGACAGCAGTTCTTC.

The chain joins TRBV11-2 to TRBJ1-2; a weak D match, TRBD1 (5 bases). Germline lookup yields CDR1 SGHAT and CDR2 FQNNGV. Trimming removed 5 bases from V and 7 bases from J, with 11 bases in between. The CDR3 is 12 amino acids. CDR3 DNA sequence: TGTGCCAGCAGCCCGGGAGGGGCTGGCTACACCTTC. Its translation is CASSPGGAGYTF.

The chain combines TRBV19 with TRBJ2-2, with D possibly TRBD2 on 6 matching bases. The CDR3 consists of 15 residues. Germline V CDR1 and CDR2: LNHDA, SQIVND (reference sequence). V lost 3 bases, J lost 3 bases, and 11 bases lay in between. CDR3 residues: CASSIAGTHTGELFF. The CDR3 DNA sequence: TGTGCCAGTAGTATCGCCGGGACTCACACCGGGGAGCTGTTTTTT.

The V call is TRBV9, the J call TRBJ1-3; no firm D call. With 2 bases removed from V and 0 bases from J, the gap between germline ends came to 9 bases. Germline V gene data show CDR1 as SGDLS and CDR2 as YYNGEE. The CDR3 runs 15 residues. The CDR3 DNA sequence: TGTGCCAGCAGCGTCGGTGAGGACTCTGGAAACACCATATATTTT. Protein product: CASSVGEDSGNTIYF.

The rearrangement joins TRBV29-1 to TRBJ1-1; D not certain. Germline V gene data show CDR1 as SQVTM and CDR2 as ANQGSEA. Between the trimmed V and J ends, which lost 4 bases and 5 bases, there was a span of 14 bases. This CDR3 is built from 13 residues. CDR3 sequence (DNA): TGCAGCGTTGTAGGCAATCCGAGGACTGAAGCTTTCTTT. Amino acids: CSVVGNPRTEAFF.

The rearrangement joins TRBV9 to TRBJ2-7, with TRBD2 matching over 11 bases. Germline CDR1 is SGDLS and CDR2 is YYNGEE. Losses at the gene ends were 5 bases for V and 0 bases for J; bases not matched to a gene: 4. The CDR3 covers 15 residues. The CDR3 protein is CASSLGTSGSYEQYF. The CDR3 bases are TGTGCCAGCAGTCTCGGGACTAGCGGCTCCTACGAGCAGTACTTC.

V gene TRBV5-4 combines with J gene TRBJ2-1; TRBD2 is a possible D gene (5 bases). Trimming shortened V by 2 bases and J by 1 base, and 13 bases separated the two germline ends. CDR1 is SGHNT, CDR2 YYREEE, per germline (reference sequence). The CDR3 is 16 residues long. The CDR3 coding sequence is TGTGCCAGCAGCTTATATTATCGGGGTTCCTACAATGAGCAGTTCTTC. This gives the protein CASSLYYRGSYNEQFF. Based on the CDR3 plus reference TRBV5-4 and TRBJ2-1, the full variable domain is ETGVTQSPTHLIKTRGQQVTLRCSSQSGHNTVSWYQQALGQGPQFIFQYYREEENGRGNFPPRFSGLQFPNYSSELNVNALELDDSALYLCASSLYYRGSYNEQFFGPGTRLTVL.

The chain is built from TRBV2 and TRBJ2-6; a weak D match, TRBD1 (8 bases). Germline loops: CDR1 SNHLY, CDR2 FYNNEI. The CDR3 contains 16 residues. V gave up 5 bases and J gave up 1 base, with 12 bases separating them. CDR3 sequence (DNA): TGTGCCAGCAGTCCACAGGGGGGGTCTGGGGCCAACGTCCTGACTTTC. It codes for CASSPQGGSGANVLTF.

The chain carries TRBV7-2 and TRBJ2-1; 8 nucleotides align to TRBD2. With 5 bases clipped from V and 10 bases from J, the junction kept 13 bases outside the gene matches. The CDR3 is 15 amino acids. From germline, CDR1 is SGHTA and CDR2 FQGNSA. The CDR3 nucleotides are TGTGCCAGCAGCCCACGCGGACTAGCCCATAACGAGCAGTTCTTC. It is translated as CASSPRGLAHNEQFF.

There are a few counts of this clone. CDR3 sequence: CASSSGQGGSGNTIYF. Written as DNA, the CDR3 is TGTGCCAGCAGTTCTGGACAGGGTGGTTCTGGAAACACCATATATTTT. The rearrangement links TRBV28 to TRBJ1-3, with TRBD1 matching over 8 bases. The CDR3 contains 16 residues. V lost 4 bases and J lost 1; bases outside the gene matches: 6. Germline CDR1 MDHEN, CDR2 SYDVKM.

J is TRBJ1-2 and V is TRBV2; no clear D. The CDR3 is 13 amino acids. CDR1 and CDR2 from the germline V gene are SNHLY and FYNNEI. The germline V and J ends were trimmed by 5 bases and 1 base, with 8 bases remaining between them. The CDR3 loop reads CASSRDNNYGYTF. In DNA form, the CDR3 reads TGTGCCAGCAGTCGCGACAATAACTATGGCTACACCTTC. Using reference TRBV2 and TRBJ1-2 for the parts outside the CDR3, the full variable domain is EPEVTQTPSHQVTQMGQEVILRCVPISNHLYFYWYRQILGQKVEFLVSFYNNEISEKSEIFDDQFSVERPDGSNFTLKIRSTKLEDSAMYFCASSRDNNYGYTFGSGTRLTVV.

The V call is TRBV10-3, the J call TRBJ1-3, with a tentative D call TRBD1 (6 bases). The V gene's germline CDR1 is ENHRY and CDR2 SYGVKD. The CDR3 runs 15 residues. V was clipped by 11 bases and J by 0 bases, with 17 bases between them. The CDR3: CASTGTRSSGNTIYF. CDR3 nucleotide sequence: TGTGCCTCTACCGGGACACGGAGCTCTGGAAACACCATATATTTT.

This clone was seen only a few times. The chain couples TRBV5-1 to TRBJ2-7, with a weak D call TRBD2 (5 bases). The CDR3 is 15 amino acids. Trimming pared 2 bases from V and 1 base from J, leaving 13 bases between. Germline V gene sequence: CDR1 SGHRS, CDR2 YFSETQ. The DNA of the CDR3 is TGCGCCAGCAGCTTCGGACTGCCTAGATCCTACGAGCAGTACTTC. As protein: CASSFGLPRSYEQYF.

The chain recombines TRBV4-1 with TRBJ2-2, with 8 bases that match TRBD2. Germline assignment: CDR1 MGHRA and CDR2 YSYEKL. This CDR3 has 16 amino acids. With 1 base clipped from V and 5 bases from J, the junction kept 6 bases outside the gene matches. CDR3: CASSQVAGGGTGELFF. The CDR3 coding sequence is TGCGCCAGCAGCCAAGTTGCGGGGGGCGGGACCGGGGAGCTGTTTTTT.

The CDR3 here is CASSNWDFRSYEQYF. CDR3 coding DNA: TGCGCCAGCAGTAATTGGGACTTTCGCTCCTACGAGCAGTACTTC. V is TRBV23-1 and J is TRBJ2-7, with D perhaps TRBD2 (6 bases). TRBV23-1 counts as an open reading frame of uncertain function. Trimming took 5 bases from V and 0 from J, leaving 14 bases between them. This CDR3 region has 15 residues.

The chain couples TRBV5-5 to TRBJ2-1; D is perhaps TRBD1 (6 bases). V was clipped by 0 bases and J by 10 bases, with 14 bases between them. Germline V gene data show CDR1 as SGHKS and CDR2 as YYEKEE (reference sequence). The CDR3 extends over 14 amino acids. CDR3 protein: CASSLVSVDREQFF. CDR3 nucleotide sequence: TGTGCCAGCAGCTTGGTCTCGGTCGACAGGGAGCAGTTCTTC. Looking up the rest from reference TRBV5-5 and TRBJ2-1 gives the full variable domain: DAGVTQSPTHLIKTRGQQVTLRCSPISGHKSVSWYQQVLGQGPQFIFQYYEKEERGRGNFPDRFSARQFPNYSSELNVNALLLGDSALYLCASSLVSVDREQFFGPGTRLTVL.

This clone occurred once. Other DNA sequences of this sample code for an identical CDR3. CDR3 region: CASSLGQQETQYF. The DNA of the CDR3 is TGCGCCAGCAGCTTGGGACAGCAAGAGACCCAGTACTTC. The chain has TRBV5-1 and TRBJ2-5; tentatively, D is TRBD1 (5 bases). CDR1 and CDR2 from the germline V gene are SGHRS and YFSETQ. Between the trimmed V and J ends, which lost 0 bases and 2 bases, there was a span of 5 bases. This CDR3 is built from 13 residues.

There are a few counts of this clone. The genes are TRBV3-1 (or the pseudogene TRBV3-2) and TRBJ2-1; 9 bases line up with TRBD2. V lost 2 bases and J lost 9; bases outside the gene matches: 8. The CDR3 sequence is 15 residues long. Germline V gives CDR1 LGHDT, CDR2 YNNKEL (reference sequence). CDR3 bases: TGTGCCAGCAGCCAACTTAGCGGGAGAGGGGGTGAGCAGTTCTTC. This codes for CASSQLSGRGGEQFF.

The chain uses TRBV9 and TRBJ2-5; D tentatively reads TRBD1 or TRBD2 (7 bases each). Per germline, CDR1 SGDLS and CDR2 YYNGEE. Trimming stripped 4 bases from V and 3 bases from J, with 16 bases between. This CDR3 spans 15 amino acids. The DNA for the CDR3 is TGTGCCAGCAGCTTAGGGAGGGGGCGCGAAGAGACCCAGTACTTC. As protein: CASSLGRGREETQYF. The complete variable domain, with remaining parts taken from reference TRBV9 and TRBJ2-5, reads DSGVTQTPKHLITATGQRVTLRCSPRSGDLSVYWYQQSLDQGLQFLIQYYNGEERAKGNILERFSAQQFPDLHSELNLSSLELGDSALYFCASSLGRGREETQYFGPGTRLLVL.

This chain connects TRBV6-5 to TRBJ1-1; D is perhaps TRBD1 (6 bases). CDR1 and CDR2 from the germline V gene are MNHEY and SVGAGI. V shed 6 bases and J shed 7 bases, with 21 bases lying between them. The CDR3 is made up of 15 amino acids. The CDR3 here is CASRALTGTTSEAFF. In nucleotides, the CDR3 is TGTGCCAGCAGGGCCCTTACCGGGACAACGAGTGAAGCTTTCTTT.

The chain recombines TRBV5-1 with TRBJ1-3; D not resolved. Germline V gives CDR1 SGHRS, CDR2 YFSETQ. V was pared by 0 bases and J by 0 bases, with 7 bases between. This CDR3 spans 15 amino acids. Here the CDR3 reads CASSLVGDSGNTIYF. The DNA for the CDR3 is TGCGCCAGCAGCTTGGTCGGAGACTCTGGAAACACCATATATTTT.

The CDR3 reads CAISLVFTGGEAEAFF. The CDR3 bases are TGTGCCATCAGTTTAGTATTTACAGGGGGAGAGGCTGAAGCTTTCTTT. The gene calls are TRBV10-3 and TRBJ1-1; 8 bases agree with TRBD1. The CDR3 contains 16 residues. Trimming cost V 5 bases and J 6 bases; bases outside gene matches: 14. Germline CDR1 ENHRY, CDR2 SYGVKD.